The source of this T cell receptor beta chain is a study of CD8 T cells in ankylosing spondylitis. General observations from the study: Reportedly, matched ankylosing spondylitis synovial fluid was significantly enriched for disease-linked clones. Among TCR beta sequences, a motif of under 10 highly homologous variants appeared characteristic of ankylosing spondylitis blood. Clones linked with disease were CD8+ and fairly uncommon in the peripheral blood.

The TCR beta libraries were generated through quantitative 5'-RACE incorporating molecular barcodes. TCRdb itself ran the 5' RACE reads through MiXCR, one entry per CDR3 protein. The repertoire holds approximately 350,000 distinct CDR3 sequences, 20% to 25% seen once, with about 12% in the top ten. This clonotype was counted between two and nine times. What it recognizes is unknown. Germline CDR1 reads LGHNA; CDR2 reads YNFKEQ. The CDR3 length is 16 residues. V shed 0 bases, J shed 4 bases, and the junction held 3 bases outside the gene matches. The sequenced sample was blood, either unsorted or a sorted T cell fraction (not recorded which). The J gene is TRBJ2-5, the V gene TRBV4-2, with TRBD2 identical over 12 bases. This clonotype was obtained from a male donor with ankylosing spondylitis or in good health (not recorded which). CDR3 region: CASSQEATSGGETQYF. The CDR3 DNA follows: TGTGCCAGCAGCCAAGAAGCGACTAGCGGGGGAGAGACCCAGTACTTC.